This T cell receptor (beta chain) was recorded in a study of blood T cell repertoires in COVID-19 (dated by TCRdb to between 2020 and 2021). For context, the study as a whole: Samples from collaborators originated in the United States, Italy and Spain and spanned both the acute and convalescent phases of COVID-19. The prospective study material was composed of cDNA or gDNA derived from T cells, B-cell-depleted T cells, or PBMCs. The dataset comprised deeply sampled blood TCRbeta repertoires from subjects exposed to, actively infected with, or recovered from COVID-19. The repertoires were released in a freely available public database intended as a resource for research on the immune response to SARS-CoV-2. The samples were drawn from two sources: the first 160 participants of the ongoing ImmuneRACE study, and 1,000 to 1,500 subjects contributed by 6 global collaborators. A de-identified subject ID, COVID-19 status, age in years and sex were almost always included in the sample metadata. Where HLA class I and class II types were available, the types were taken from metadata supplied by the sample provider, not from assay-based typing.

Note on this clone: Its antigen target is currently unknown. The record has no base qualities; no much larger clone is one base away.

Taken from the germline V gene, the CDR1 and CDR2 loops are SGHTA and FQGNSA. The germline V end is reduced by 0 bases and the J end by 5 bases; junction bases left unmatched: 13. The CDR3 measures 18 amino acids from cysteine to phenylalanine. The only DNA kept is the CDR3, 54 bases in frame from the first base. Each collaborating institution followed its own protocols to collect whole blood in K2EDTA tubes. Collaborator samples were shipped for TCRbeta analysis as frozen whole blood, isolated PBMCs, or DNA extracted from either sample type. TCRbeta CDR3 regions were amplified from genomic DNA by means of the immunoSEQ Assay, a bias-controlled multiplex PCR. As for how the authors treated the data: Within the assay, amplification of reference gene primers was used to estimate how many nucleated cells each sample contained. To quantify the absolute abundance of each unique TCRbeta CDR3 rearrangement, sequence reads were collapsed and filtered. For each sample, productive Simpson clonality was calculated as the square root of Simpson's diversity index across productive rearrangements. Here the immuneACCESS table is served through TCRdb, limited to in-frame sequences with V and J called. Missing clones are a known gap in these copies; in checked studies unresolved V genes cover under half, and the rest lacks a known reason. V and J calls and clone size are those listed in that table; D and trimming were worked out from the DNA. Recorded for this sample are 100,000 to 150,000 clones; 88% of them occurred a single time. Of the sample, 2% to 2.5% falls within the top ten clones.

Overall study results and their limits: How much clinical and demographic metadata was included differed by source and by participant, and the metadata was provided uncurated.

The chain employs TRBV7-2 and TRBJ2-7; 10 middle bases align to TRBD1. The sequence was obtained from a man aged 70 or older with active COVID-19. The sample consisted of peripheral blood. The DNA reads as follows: TGTGCCAGCAGCTTAGCGCCCCCGGGGACAGGGGCCAGGAACGAGCAGTACTTC. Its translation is CASSLAPPGTGARNEQYF.